These T cell receptor beta chains were read from a single sample in a study of shared clonotypes between healthy human individuals. The method was immunoSEQ multiplex PCR; TCRdb's version includes in-frame clones alone and lacks a portion of them. The table shows roughly 1,800,000 clones, with about 94% occurring only once. Sequencing used naive CD8+ T cells sorted from blood. The receptors here all came from a young man in good health. Each CDR3 is given with its conserved first and last residue. Each record gives: J gene, D gene, clone size, V gene, CDR3 protein, CDR3 DNA. A D gene is named only where the DNA matches it firmly. Clone sizes are given selectively: once, few, many, or a class where the clone is expanded.

j_gene: TRBJ2-3
d_gene: -
abundance: -
v_gene: TRBV4-1
CDR3aa: CASSQDPATDTQYF
CDR3nt: TGCGCCAGCAGCCAAGACCCAGCCACAGATACGCAGTATTTT

j_gene: TRBJ2-2
d_gene: TRBD1
abundance: -
v_gene: TRBV27
CDR3aa: CATKTGKAGELFF
CDR3nt: TGTGCCACCAAGACAGGGAAGGCCGGGGAGCTGTTTTTT

j_gene: TRBJ2-5
d_gene: -
abundance: -
v_gene: TRBV4-3
CDR3aa: CASSQDQGTQETQYF
CDR3nt: TGCGCCAGCAGCCAAGATCAGGGCACTCAAGAGACCCAGTACTTC

j_gene: TRBJ2-5
d_gene: -
abundance: -
v_gene: TRBV7-9
CDR3aa: CASSSWAGLETQYF
CDR3nt: TGTGCCAGCAGCTCCTGGGCAGGTTTAGAGACCCAGTACTTC

j_gene: TRBJ1-1
d_gene: -
abundance: few
v_gene: TRBV29-1
CDR3aa: CSVLLGLSPNTEAFF
CDR3nt: TGCAGCGTTTTACTGGGTTTGAGCCCTAACACTGAAGCTTTCTTT

j_gene: TRBJ2-7
d_gene: -
abundance: -
v_gene: TRBV11-2
CDR3aa: CASSPGLSYEQYF
CDR3nt: TGTGCCAGCAGCCCTGGTCTCTCCTACGAGCAGTACTTC

j_gene: TRBJ1-2
d_gene: TRBD1
abundance: -
v_gene: TRBV10-3
CDR3aa: CAIRSPRGQDYGYTF
CDR3nt: TGTGCCATCAGGTCGCCCAGGGGGCAAGACTATGGCTACACCTTC

j_gene: TRBJ1-4
d_gene: TRBD1
abundance: -
v_gene: TRBV14
CDR3aa: CASSALGTGREKLFF
CDR3nt: TGTGCCAGCAGCGCCCTTGGGACAGGGAGAGAAAAACTGTTTTTT

j_gene: TRBJ1-2
d_gene: -
abundance: -
v_gene: TRBV4-2
CDR3aa: CASSQGWITANYGYTF
CDR3nt: TGTGCCAGCAGCCAAGGATGGATCACCGCTAACTATGGCTACACCTTC

j_gene: TRBJ1-2
d_gene: -
abundance: -
v_gene: TRBV10-3
CDR3aa: CAISEVADYGYTF
CDR3nt: TGTGCCATCAGTGAAGTGGCGGATTATGGCTACACCTTC

j_gene: TRBJ2-1
d_gene: -
abundance: -
v_gene: TRBV4-1
CDR3aa: CASSQETGDEQFF
CDR3nt: TGCGCCAGCAGCCAAGAAACCGGGGATGAGCAGTTCTTC

j_gene: TRBJ1-2
d_gene: -
abundance: -
v_gene: TRBV27
CDR3aa: CASSSFSGNYGYTF
CDR3nt: TGTGCCAGCAGTTCATTTTCGGGGAACTATGGCTACACCTTC

j_gene: TRBJ1-2
d_gene: TRBD1
abundance: -
v_gene: TRBV29-1
CDR3aa: CSVALTGLDGYTF
CDR3nt: TGCAGCGTTGCGTTGACAGGGCTGGATGGCTACACCTTC

j_gene: TRBJ1-2
d_gene: TRBD1
abundance: -
v_gene: TRBV9
CDR3aa: CASSETGGAANYGYTF
CDR3nt: TGTGCCAGCAGCGAGACAGGGGGCGCGGCTAACTATGGCTACACCTTC

j_gene: TRBJ2-3
d_gene: -
abundance: -
v_gene: TRBV30
CDR3aa: CAWAPADTQYF
CDR3nt: TGTGCCTGGGCCCCAGCAGATACGCAGTATTTT

j_gene: TRBJ1-3
d_gene: -
abundance: -
v_gene: TRBV9
CDR3aa: CASSPGGGSGNTIYF
CDR3nt: TGTGCCAGCAGCCCGGGGGGGGGCTCTGGAAACACCATATATTTT

j_gene: TRBJ2-7
d_gene: -
abundance: -
v_gene: TRBV19
CDR3aa: CASSPPPGTVSYEQYF
CDR3nt: TGTGCCAGTAGTCCTCCCCCCGGGACGGTGAGCTACGAGCAGTACTTC

j_gene: TRBJ1-2
d_gene: -
abundance: -
v_gene: TRBV19
CDR3aa: CASSFGGPYGYTF
CDR3nt: TGTGCCAGTAGTTTCGGCGGACCCTATGGCTACACCTTC

j_gene: TRBJ2-1
d_gene: -
abundance: -
v_gene: TRBV7-2
CDR3aa: CASSLFSQGIYNEQFF
CDR3nt: TGTGCCAGCAGCTTATTTTCACAGGGCATCTACAATGAGCAGTTCTTC

j_gene: TRBJ2-1
d_gene: -
abundance: -
v_gene: TRBV7-9
CDR3aa: CASNHKMGSSYNEQFF
CDR3nt: TGTGCCAGCAACCATAAAATGGGTTCCTCCTACAATGAGCAGTTCTTC

j_gene: TRBJ2-1
d_gene: -
abundance: once
v_gene: TRBV6-6
CDR3aa: CASTPRDGPFDEQFF
CDR3nt: TGTGCCAGCACTCCGAGGGATGGCCCTTTCGATGAGCAGTTCTTC

j_gene: TRBJ2-3
d_gene: -
abundance: -
v_gene: TRBV28
CDR3aa: CASSLQGLTDTQYF
CDR3nt: TGTGCCAGCAGTTTACAGGGACTCACAGATACGCAGTATTTT

j_gene: TRBJ2-1
d_gene: -
abundance: -
v_gene: TRBV9
CDR3aa: CASSVGGGSDEQFF
CDR3nt: TGTGCCAGCAGCGTAGGTGGGGGCTCGGATGAGCAGTTCTTC

j_gene: TRBJ2-2
d_gene: -
abundance: -
v_gene: TRBV11-2
CDR3aa: CASSLVGYTAGELFF
CDR3nt: TGTGCCAGCAGCTTAGTGGGATATACCGCCGGGGAGCTGTTTTTT

j_gene: TRBJ2-4
d_gene: TRBD2
abundance: -
v_gene: TRBV7-2
CDR3aa: CASRAGVIQYF
CDR3nt: TGTGCCAGCAGGGCGGGGGTCATTCAGTACTTC

j_gene: TRBJ2-7
d_gene: -
abundance: -
v_gene: TRBV15
CDR3aa: CATSRSPDYYEQYF
CDR3nt: TGTGCCACCAGCAGATCTCCAGACTACTACGAGCAGTACTTC

j_gene: TRBJ2-2
d_gene: -
abundance: -
v_gene: TRBV10-1
CDR3aa: CASSRTTGELFF
CDR3nt: TGCGCCAGCAGTAGGACAACCGGGGAGCTGTTTTTT

j_gene: TRBJ2-2
d_gene: -
abundance: -
v_gene: TRBV29-1
CDR3aa: CSVVRDTGELFF
CDR3nt: TGCAGCGTTGTGAGGGACACCGGGGAGCTGTTTTTT

j_gene: TRBJ2-7
d_gene: TRBD2
abundance: -
v_gene: TRBV14
CDR3aa: CASSQTSGREQYF
CDR3nt: TGTGCCAGCAGCCAGACTAGCGGGAGGGAGCAGTACTTC

j_gene: TRBJ2-7
d_gene: -
abundance: few
v_gene: TRBV5-1
CDR3aa: CASSLGQYYEQYF
CDR3nt: TGCGCCAGCAGCTTGGGACAATACTACGAGCAGTACTTC

j_gene: TRBJ2-1
d_gene: -
abundance: -
v_gene: TRBV5-1
CDR3aa: CASSLAYSDNEQFF
CDR3nt: TGCGCCAGCAGCTTGGCTTACAGCGACAATGAGCAGTTCTTC

j_gene: TRBJ2-7
d_gene: TRBD1
abundance: -
v_gene: TRBV19
CDR3aa: CASSIDRAYEQYF
CDR3nt: TGTGCCAGTAGTATTGACAGGGCCTACGAGCAGTACTTC

j_gene: TRBJ2-7
d_gene: -
abundance: -
v_gene: TRBV10-2
CDR3aa: CASSEGQAYEQYF
CDR3nt: TGCGCCAGCAGTGAAGGGCAAGCCTACGAGCAGTACTTC